One and the same sample provided the 8 T cell receptor beta chains below, sequenced in a study of cytomegalovirus exposure and HLA in healthy donors. The PCR ran on 60 Vbeta and 13 Jbeta primers. This table comes from immunoSEQ multiplex PCR, and its TCRdb copy is limited to in-frame clones, with some not included. The sample shows about 270,000 clones, under 80% of them seen only once. The sequencing sample was made of PBMCs. The source of these receptors is a female donor in good health and CMV-seronegative.

The chain recombines TRBV6-1 with TRBJ2-7; 7 bases are a match to TRBD1. Looked up from germline, CDR1 is MNHNS and CDR2 is SASEGT. CDR3 length equals 15 residues. V shed 5 bases, J shed 3 bases, and the junction held 10 bases outside the gene matches. The CDR3 DNA reads as TGTGCCAGCAGTTCCGGGACAGTTTCCCTCTACGAGCAGTACTTC. Amino acid sequence: CASSSGTVSLYEQYF.

V is TRBV7-8 and J is TRBJ2-3; D possibly corresponds to TRBD1 (6 bases). This CDR3 is 13 amino acids long. The V and J ends lost 4 bases and 9 bases respectively, with 14 bases between them. In germline, CDR1 is SGHVS, CDR2 FQNEAQ. CDR3 loop: CASSSLTGSTQYF. The CDR3 coding sequence is TGTGCCAGCAGCTCTTTAACAGGGTCGACGCAGTATTTT.

V gene TRBV30 combines with J gene TRBJ1-1; 7 nucleotides match TRBD1. J lost 3 bases, V lost 8 bases, and 6 bases had no gene match. The CDR3 loop spans 12 amino acids. Germline values: CDR1 GTSNPN, CDR2 SVGIG (reference sequence). The CDR3 nucleotides are TGTGCCAGACGACAGGGATACACTGAAGCTTTCTTT. As protein: CARRQGYTEAFF.

The chain recombines TRBV5-1 with TRBJ2-6, with 8 bases fitting TRBD1. The CDR3 runs to 17 residues. V dropped 0 bases and J dropped 3; count of bases not matched to a gene: 5. The germline gives CDR1 SGHRS, CDR2 YFSETQ. CDR3 in DNA: TGCGCCAGCAGCTTGGCCCAGGGGGCGGGTGGGGCCAACGTCCTGACTTTC. It encodes CASSLAQGAGGANVLTF. The variable domain in full, completed from reference TRBV5-1 and TRBJ2-6, reads KAGVTQTPRYLIKTRGQQVTLSCSPISGHRSVSWYQQTPGQGLQFLFEYFSETQRNKGNFPGRFSGRQFSNSRSEMNVSTLELGDSALYLCASSLAQGAGGANVLTFGAGSRLTVL.

CDR3 sequence reads: CASSGGGQGETQYF. The CDR3 coding sequence is TGTGCCAGCAGTGGGGGAGGGCAGGGAGAGACCCAGTACTTC. The chain couples TRBV2 to TRBJ2-5; the match to TRBD2 covers 7 bases. Germline CDR1 and CDR2: SNHLY and FYNNEI. The J segment lost 4 bases and the V segment lost 4 bases, leaving 6 bases of the junction unmatched. The CDR3 has 14 residues.

This clone was detected a few times. The chain links TRBV9 to TRBJ1-2; D remains unclear. The CDR3 has 13 amino acids. V lost 6 bases to trimming and J lost 5 bases, with 14 bases between them. Germline V gene data show CDR1 as SGDLS and CDR2 as YYNGEE. The CDR3 sequence is CASTGVARYGYTF. In nucleotides, the CDR3 is TGTGCCAGCACCGGGGTGGCGAGGTATGGCTACACCTTC.

V is TRBV5-1 and J is TRBJ2-2, with 9 bases aligning to TRBD2. Germline V gives CDR1 SGHRS, CDR2 YFSETQ. V lost 4 bases and J lost 6; bases outside the gene matches: 4. The CDR3 totals 14 residues. The CDR3 region has the DNA TGCGCCAGCAGCCCATTAGCGGGAGCCGGGGAGCTGTTTTTT. Translated, it gives CASSPLAGAGELFF.

The chain uses TRBV5-1 and TRBJ2-2, with D possibly TRBD2 on 6 matching bases. Germline values: CDR1 SGHRS, CDR2 YFSETQ. The CDR3 loop spans 14 amino acids. With 4 bases removed from V and 3 bases from J, the gap between germline ends came to 10 bases. In DNA form, the CDR3 reads TGCGCCAGCAGCCACGGGACTGACACCGGGGAGCTGTTTTTT. Protein: CASSHGTDTGELFF.